This is a list of T cell receptor beta chains from one sample in a study of T cell responses to AZD1222 COVID-19 vaccine. Assay: immunoSEQ multiplex PCR; the TCRdb copy retains only in-frame clones and omits some. Among 150,000 to 200,000 clones listed, about 90% were seen once. The source material was peripheral blood, sampled 28 days after the second AZD1222 dose. Every receptor here comes from an adult who received the AZD1222 COVID-19 vaccine. The CDR3 runs from the conserved cysteine through the conserved F or W. Each record gives: J gene, clone size, D gene, V gene, CDR3 protein, CDR3 DNA. D genes are given only for firm matches. The listing skips clone size in some rows; elsewhere it reads once, few, many or a size class.

>TRBJ2-3|once|.|TRBV9
CASSPSQSRTDTQYF
TGTGCCAGCAGCCCAAGTCAGTCCCGCACAGATACGCAGTATTTT
>TRBJ1-2|.|TRBD1|TRBV28
CASSGGQGASGYTF
TGTGCCAGCAGTGGAGGACAGGGGGCGAGCGGCTACACCTTC
>TRBJ1-3|.|.|TRBV3-1/TRBV3-2
CASSQASSGNTIYF
TGTGCCAGCAGCCAAGCTTCGTCTGGAAACACCATATATTTT
>TRBJ2-1|.|.|TRBV9
CASSVDVGGTLNEQFF
TGTGCCAGCAGCGTAGATGTGGGAGGAACCCTCAATGAGCAGTTCTTC
>TRBJ1-4|.|.|TRBV3-1/TRBV3-2
CASSQDLANEKLFF
TGTGCCAGCAGCCAAGATCTGGCGAATGAAAAACTGTTTTTT
>TRBJ1-1|.|TRBD1|TRBV5-1
CASSWTGGDTEAFF
TGCGCCAGCAGCTGGACAGGGGGGGACACTGAAGCTTTCTTT
>TRBJ1-2|.|.|TRBV10-3
CAISELGGADGYTF
TGTGCCATCAGTGAGCTGGGAGGGGCGGATGGCTACACCTTC
>TRBJ1-3|.|TRBD1|TRBV6-1
CASSLAGGGTIYF
TGTGCCAGCAGCTTGGCAGGGGGAGGCACCATATATTTT
>TRBJ1-6|.|.|TRBV9
CASSVGQINSPLHF
TGTGCCAGCAGCGTGGGACAAATCAATTCACCCCTCCACTTT
>TRBJ1-2|.|.|TRBV4-3
CASSQGNTAANYGYTF
TGCGCCAGCAGCCAAGGAAATACGGCCGCTAACTATGGCTACACCTTC
>TRBJ2-7|.|TRBD1|TRBV18
CASSPTGTGVYEQYF
TGTGCCAGCTCACCGACCGGGACAGGGGTCTACGAGCAGTACTTC
>TRBJ1-2|.|TRBD1|TRBV11-2
CASSSTDRGNGYTF
TGTGCCAGCAGCTCCACGGACAGGGGAAATGGCTACACCTTC
>TRBJ1-6|.|.|TRBV6-1
CASSESEQGGSPLHF
TGTGCCAGCAGTGAATCGGAACAGGGTGGCTCACCCCTCCACTTT
>TRBJ1-5|once|TRBD1|TRBV27
CASSSAFGQGPNQPQHF
TGTGCCAGCAGTTCGGCCTTTGGACAGGGCCCAAATCAGCCCCAGCATTTT
>TRBJ2-1|.|TRBD1|TRBV3-1/TRBV3-2
CASSQHSTGRMSTNEQFF
TGTGCCAGCAGCCAACATTCGACAGGGCGAATGAGTACAAATGAGCAGTTCTTC
>TRBJ1-5|.|.|TRBV28
CASSGAFNQPQHF
TGTGCCAGCAGTGGTGCATTCAATCAGCCCCAGCATTTT
>TRBJ1-2|.|TRBD1|TRBV5-6
CASSAWDRADGYTF
TGTGCCAGCAGCGCCTGGGACAGGGCGGATGGCTACACCTTC
>TRBJ2-1|.|.|TRBV30
CAWKFVEGSYNEQFF
TGTGCCTGGAAATTCGTGGAGGGGTCCTACAATGAGCAGTTCTTC
>TRBJ1-1|once|TRBD1|TRBV28
CASSIRDREIHTEAFF
TGTGCCAGCAGTATCCGGGACAGGGAGATTCACACTGAAGCTTTCTTT
>TRBJ2-5|.|TRBD2|TRBV20-1
CSARGLAGVETQYF
TGCAGTGCTCGTGGACTAGCGGGAGTCGAGACCCAGTACTTC
>TRBJ2-1|large|.|TRBV7-2
CASQDFNEQFF
TGTGCCAGCCAGGACTTCAATGAGCAGTTCTTC
>TRBJ1-6|once|TRBD1|TRBV5-6
CASSPADRVYSPLHF
TGTGCCAGCAGCCCCGCGGACAGGGTCTATTCACCCCTCCACTTT
>TRBJ2-5|.|.|TRBV3-1/TRBV3-2
CASSQGGLSTETQYF
TGTGCCAGCAGCCAAGGCGGACTCTCAACGGAGACCCAGTACTTC
>TRBJ2-1|.|TRBD1|TRBV7-9
CASSIGQGGYNEQFF
TGTGCCAGCAGCATCGGACAGGGTGGGTACAATGAGCAGTTCTTC
>TRBJ2-5|.|.|TRBV4-2
CASSQSGSPEETQYF
TGTGCCAGCAGCCAGTCAGGGAGCCCTGAGGAGACCCAGTACTTC
>TRBJ1-1|.|TRBD1|TRBV4-3
CASSQETGVGNTEAFF
TGCGCCAGCAGCCAAGAGACAGGGGTCGGGAACACTGAAGCTTTCTTT
>TRBJ1-6|.|.|TRBV19
CASRTGADGTSYNSPLHF
TGTGCCAGTAGAACCGGGGCGGACGGGACCTCCTATAATTCACCCCTCCACTTT
>TRBJ2-2|.|TRBD1|TRBV2
CASSVQGQGTGELFF
TGTGCCAGCAGCGTACAGGGGCAGGGCACCGGGGAGCTGTTTTTT
>TRBJ2-7|.|.|TRBV28
CATLHSSSYEQYF
TGTGCCACCCTACACTCGAGCTCCTACGAGCAGTACTTC
>TRBJ1-1|.|TRBD1|TRBV6-1
CASREVPGQGATEAFF
TGTGCCAGCAGAGAAGTACCGGGACAGGGGGCCACTGAAGCTTTCTTT